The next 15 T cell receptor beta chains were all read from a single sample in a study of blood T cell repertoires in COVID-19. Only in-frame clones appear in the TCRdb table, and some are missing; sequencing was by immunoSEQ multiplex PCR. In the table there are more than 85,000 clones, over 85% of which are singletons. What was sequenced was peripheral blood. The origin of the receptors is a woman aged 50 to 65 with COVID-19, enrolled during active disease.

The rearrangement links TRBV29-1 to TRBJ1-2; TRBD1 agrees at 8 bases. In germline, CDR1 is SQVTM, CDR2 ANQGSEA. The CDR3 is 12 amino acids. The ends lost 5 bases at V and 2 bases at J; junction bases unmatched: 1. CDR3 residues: CSVRQGNYGYTF. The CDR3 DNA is TGCAGCGTTAGACAGGGGAACTATGGCTACACCTTC.

This chain's CDR3 is CAVMAVINTGELFF. The CDR3 nucleotides read TGTGCCGTAATGGCGGTTATCAACACCGGGGAGCTGTTTTTT. The gene calls are TRBV6-5 and TRBJ2-2; no firm D call. Trimming removed 11 bases from V and 2 bases from J, with 15 bases in between. Germline-derived CDR1 and CDR2 are MNHEY and SVGAGI. CDR3 size: 14 residues.

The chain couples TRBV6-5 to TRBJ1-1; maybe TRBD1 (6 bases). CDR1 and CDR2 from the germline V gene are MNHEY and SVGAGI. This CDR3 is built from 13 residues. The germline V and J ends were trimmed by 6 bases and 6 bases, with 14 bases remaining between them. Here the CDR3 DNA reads TGTGCCAGCAGCATATTCTCAGGGGCTGAAGCTTTCTTT. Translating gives CASSIFSGAEAFF.

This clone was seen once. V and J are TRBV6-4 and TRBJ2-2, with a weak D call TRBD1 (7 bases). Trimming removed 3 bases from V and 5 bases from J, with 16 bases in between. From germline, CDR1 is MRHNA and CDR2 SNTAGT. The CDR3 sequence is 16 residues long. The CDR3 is CASSEVEGAGTGELFF. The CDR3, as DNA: TGTGCCAGCAGTGAAGTGGAGGGGGCAGGGACCGGGGAGCTGTTTTTT.

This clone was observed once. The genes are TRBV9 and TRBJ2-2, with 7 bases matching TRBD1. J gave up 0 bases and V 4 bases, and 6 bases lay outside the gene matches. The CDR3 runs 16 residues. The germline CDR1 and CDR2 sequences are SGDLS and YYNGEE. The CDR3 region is CASSPSTGTNTGELFF. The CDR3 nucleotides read TGTGCCAGCAGCCCCTCGACAGGGACGAACACCGGGGAGCTGTTTTTT.

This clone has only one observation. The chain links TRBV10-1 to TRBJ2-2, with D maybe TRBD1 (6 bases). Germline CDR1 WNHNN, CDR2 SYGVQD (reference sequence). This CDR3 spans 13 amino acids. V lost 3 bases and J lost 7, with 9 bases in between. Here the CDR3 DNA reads TGCGCCAGCAGTGACAGGGGTAACGGGGAGCTGTTTTTT. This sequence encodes CASSDRGNGELFF.

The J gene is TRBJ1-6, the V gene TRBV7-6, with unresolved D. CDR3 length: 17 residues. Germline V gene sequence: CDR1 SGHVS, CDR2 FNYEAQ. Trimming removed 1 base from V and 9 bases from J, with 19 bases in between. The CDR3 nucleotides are TGTGCCAGCAGCTTAGAAGGAGTCGCTCGTACGGGTTCACCCCTCCACTTT. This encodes CASSLEGVARTGSPLHF.

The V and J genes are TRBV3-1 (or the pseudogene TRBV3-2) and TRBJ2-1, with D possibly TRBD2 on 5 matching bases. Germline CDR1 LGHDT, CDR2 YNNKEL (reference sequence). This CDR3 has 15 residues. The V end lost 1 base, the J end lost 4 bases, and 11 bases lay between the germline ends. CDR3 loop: CASSQVSGIYNEQFF. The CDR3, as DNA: TGTGCCAGCAGCCAAGTTTCCGGGATATACAATGAGCAGTTCTTC.

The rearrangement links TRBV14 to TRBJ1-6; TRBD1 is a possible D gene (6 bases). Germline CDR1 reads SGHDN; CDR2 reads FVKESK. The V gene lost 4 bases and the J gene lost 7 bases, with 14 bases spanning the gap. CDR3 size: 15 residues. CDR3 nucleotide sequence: TGTGCCAGCAGCCCCTTTAGCACAGGGAATTCACCCCTCCACTTT. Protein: CASSPFSTGNSPLHF.

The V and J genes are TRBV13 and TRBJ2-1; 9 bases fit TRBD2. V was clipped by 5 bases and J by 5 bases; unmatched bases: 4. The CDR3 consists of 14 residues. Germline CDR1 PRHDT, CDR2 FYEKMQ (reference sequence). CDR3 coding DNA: TGTGCCAGCAGCCTCAGGACTAGCGACAATGAGCAGTTCTTC. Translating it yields CASSLRTSDNEQFF.

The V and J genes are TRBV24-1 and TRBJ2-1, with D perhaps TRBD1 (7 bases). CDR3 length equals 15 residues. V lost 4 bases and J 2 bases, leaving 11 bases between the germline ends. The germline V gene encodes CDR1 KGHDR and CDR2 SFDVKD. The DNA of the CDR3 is TGTGCCACCAGTGAAGGAGGGGGCCCCTACAATGAGCAGTTCTTC. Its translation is CATSEGGGPYNEQFF.

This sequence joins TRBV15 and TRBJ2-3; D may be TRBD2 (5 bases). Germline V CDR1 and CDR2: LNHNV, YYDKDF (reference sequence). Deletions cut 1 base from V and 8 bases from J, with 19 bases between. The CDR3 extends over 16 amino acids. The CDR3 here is CATSRGSGVRLGTQYF. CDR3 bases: TGTGCCACCAGCAGAGGGAGCGGCGTTCGCCTAGGTACGCAGTATTTT.

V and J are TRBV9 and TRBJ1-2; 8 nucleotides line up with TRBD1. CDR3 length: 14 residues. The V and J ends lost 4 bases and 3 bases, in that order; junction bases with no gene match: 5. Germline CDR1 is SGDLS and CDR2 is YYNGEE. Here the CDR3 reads CASSTGQGDYGYTF. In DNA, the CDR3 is TGTGCCAGCAGCACCGGACAGGGAGACTATGGCTACACCTTC.

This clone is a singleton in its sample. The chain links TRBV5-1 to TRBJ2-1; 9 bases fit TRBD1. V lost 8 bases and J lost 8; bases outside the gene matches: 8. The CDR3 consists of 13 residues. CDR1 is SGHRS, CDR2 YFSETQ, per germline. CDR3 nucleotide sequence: TGCGCCAGTACCAGGACAGGGGTAGATGAGCAGTTCTTC. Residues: CASTRTGVDEQFF.

CDR3 sequence reads: CASSVGGTLTDTQYF. The CDR3 DNA is TGTGCCAGCAGCGTAGGAGGGACTCTCACAGATACGCAGTATTTT. The rearrangement joins TRBV9 to TRBJ2-3, with D perhaps matching TRBD2 (6 bases). This CDR3 is 15 amino acids long. V was shortened by 0 bases and J by 2 bases, with 10 bases between the two germline ends. Per germline, CDR1 SGDLS and CDR2 YYNGEE.